What follows describes a single TCR beta chain. The data were taken from a study of PD-L1 blockade in urothelial cancer. The wider study: Timepoints chosen for blood analysis were 3 weeks (second dose) and 6 weeks after treatment start. Blood samples contained a median 141,255 T cells.

Spiked synthetic TCR analogs estimated absolute template abundance per PCR. Assay: immunoSEQ multiplex PCR; the TCRdb copy retains only in-frame clones and omits some. This sample yields 85,000 to 100,000 clones, of which around 87% are seen a single time; 2% belongs to the top ten. Time point noted: pretreatment peripheral blood. This sequence was found in a man in his sixties with urothelial cancer. The sequencing here drew on PBMCs, taken around atezolizumab (anti-PD-L1) treatment.

The CDR3 coding sequence is TGCAGCGTTTTCCAGGATGGCTACACCTTC. It yields the protein CSVFQDGYTF. The chain recombines TRBV29-1 with TRBJ1-2, with D uncertain. The CDR3 sequence is 10 residues long. Germline V gene data show CDR1 as SQVTM and CDR2 as ANQGSEA. The V end lost 5 bases, the J end lost 6 bases, and 7 bases lay between the germline ends.